One and the same sample provided the 25 T cell receptor beta chains below, sequenced in a study of T cell responses to AZD1222 COVID-19 vaccine. The repertoire was sequenced with immunoSEQ multiplex PCR; TCRdb's copy has only in-frame clones and lacks some. This sample has 90,000 to 150,000 clones, with less than 90% found just once. The sequencing used peripheral blood, collected on day 0 of AZD1222 vaccination. These receptors were obtained from an adult in good health.

This rearrangement joins TRBV6-5 to TRBJ1-1, with D perhaps TRBD1 (5 bases). The V gene's germline CDR1 is MNHEY and CDR2 SVGAGI. V gave up 0 bases and J gave up 5 bases, with 13 bases separating them. The CDR3 covers 15 residues. The CDR3 DNA reads TGTGCCAGCAGTTACTCGACCCAGGGTCGAACTGAAGCTTTCTTT. Translated: CASSYSTQGRTEAFF.

This clone was seen only once. The CDR3 DNA sequence: TGTGCCACCGGACGTAACCTCTACGAGCAGTACTTC. It yields the protein CATGRNLYEQYF. The chain recombines TRBV24-1 with TRBJ2-7, with no clear D. The length of the CDR3 is 12 residues. The V gene lost 9 bases and the J gene lost 3 bases, with 11 bases spanning the gap. Germline V gene data show CDR1 as KGHDR and CDR2 as SFDVKD.

This clone was seen a single time. V is TRBV19 and J is TRBJ2-6; D is uncertain. The CDR3 spans 14 residues. Deletions cut 7 bases from V and 0 bases from J, with 7 bases between. Germline V gene data show CDR1 as LNHDA and CDR2 as SQIVND (reference sequence). Here the CDR3 DNA reads TGTGCCAGTAAGGATTTCTCTGGGGCCAACGTCCTGACTTTC. This gives the protein CASKDFSGANVLTF.

This clone was detected only once. The CDR3 loop reads CASSLAGIDTQYF. CDR3 DNA sequence: TGTGCCAGCTCACTAGCGGGGATAGATACGCAGTATTTT. The genes are TRBV18 and TRBJ2-3, with 8 bases lining up with TRBD2. V lost 4 bases and J lost 5; bases outside the gene matches: 2. The germline V gene encodes CDR1 KGHSH and CDR2 LQKENI. This CDR3 spans 13 amino acids.

This chain links TRBV27 with TRBJ2-7; 7 bases agree with TRBD1. From germline, CDR1 is MNHEY and CDR2 SMNVEV (reference sequence). V trimming: 3 bases; J trimming: 3 bases; junction bases outside the gene matches: 2. The CDR3 consists of 13 residues. CDR3 sequence reads: CASSLRQGYEQYF. The CDR3 DNA reads as TGTGCCAGCAGTTTGAGACAGGGCTACGAGCAGTACTTC.

As regards this clone: One junction end disagrees with the germline gene, perhaps due to a read error. This chain joins TRBV7-8 and TRBJ1-5; weak D call: TRBD1 (5 bases). The CDR3 consists of 16 residues. Germline V gene lookup returns CDR1 SGHVS and CDR2 FQNEAQ. CDR3 region: CASNPSPGVYNRPQHF. The CDR3 DNA reads TGTGCCAGCAACCCCTCCCCGGGGGTCTACAATCGGCCCCAGCATTTT.

The chain recombines TRBV6-5 with TRBJ2-1, with D tentatively TRBD1 or TRBD2 (5 bases each). The germline V gene encodes CDR1 MNHEY and CDR2 SVGAGI. The V end was cut by 2 bases, the J end by 8 bases, with 13 bases between. This CDR3 is built from 14 residues. CDR3 in DNA: TGTGCCAGCAGTTACGAGGGACCTCGGGATGAGCAGTTCTTC. Its translation is CASSYEGPRDEQFF.

This clone turned up a few times. The chain employs TRBV7-3 and TRBJ2-1; D uncertain. This CDR3 region has 13 residues. V was pared by 5 bases and J by 10 bases, with 15 bases between. Germline V gives CDR1 SGHTA, CDR2 FQGTGA. CDR3 region: CASSPRLAQEQFF. CDR3 nucleotides: TGTGCCAGCAGCCCTAGGTTGGCCCAGGAGCAGTTCTTC.

This clone was observed a handful of times. The chain joins TRBV27 to TRBJ1-2; D not resolved. Germline CDR1 is MNHEY and CDR2 is SMNVEV (reference sequence). The CDR3 has 15 amino acids. V was cut by 4 bases and J by 7 bases, with 19 bases left in between. The CDR3 is CASSSSWAPYFGYTF. CDR3 nucleotide sequence: TGTGCCAGCAGTTCCTCGTGGGCCCCTTACTTTGGCTACACCTTC.

V gene TRBV29-1 combines with J gene TRBJ2-1; a weak D match, TRBD1 (6 bases). V was clipped by 4 bases and J by 3 bases, with 16 bases between them. Germline values: CDR1 SQVTM, CDR2 ANQGSEA. This CDR3 contains 15 residues. CDR3 in DNA: TGCAGCGTTGGTAAGGGGGTCGCGGGCTACAATGAGCAGTTCTTC. This sequence encodes CSVGKGVAGYNEQFF.

CDR3 coding DNA: TGCAGTGCTCAGACAGGGGCCGAGCAGTACTTC. It is translated as CSAQTGAEQYF. The rearrangement uses TRBV20-1 and TRBJ2-7; 8 nucleotides align to TRBD1. The V gene end was trimmed by 5 bases and the J gene end by 6 bases; junction bases not matched to a gene: 3. CDR1 is DFQATT, CDR2 SNEGSKA, per germline (reference sequence). This CDR3 has 11 amino acids.

The gene calls are TRBV7-3 and TRBJ1-1; the D gene is possibly TRBD1 (6 bases). V shed 3 bases and J shed 4 bases, with 12 bases lying between them. This CDR3 has 14 amino acids. CDR1 SGHTA and CDR2 FQGTGA come from the germline V gene. CDR3 protein: CASSFRGGGTEAFF. The CDR3 DNA sequence: TGTGCCAGCAGCTTCCGGGGAGGGGGCACTGAAGCTTTCTTT.

The rearrangement links TRBV30 to TRBJ2-1; 14 bases line up with TRBD2. Germline trimming cut 2 bases from V and 7 bases from J; bases unmatched to any gene: 7. From germline, CDR1 is GTSNPN and CDR2 SVGIG (reference sequence). This CDR3 has 16 residues. CDR3 bases: TGTGCCTGGAGTCAACGGACTAGCGGGAGGACTAATGAGCAGTTCTTC. Encoded protein: CAWSQRTSGRTNEQFF. Full variable domain (missing parts from reference TRBV30 and TRBJ2-1): SQTIHQWPATLVQPVGSPLSLECTVEGTSNPNLYWYRQAAGRGLQLLFYSVGIGQISSEVPQNLSASRPQDRQFILSSKKLLLSDSGFYLCAWSQRTSGRTNEQFFGPGTRLTVL.

This chain's CDR3 is CASSPEGQAASYEQYF. DNA of the CDR3: TGTGCCAGCAGTCCCGAAGGACAGGCGGCGTCCTACGAGCAGTACTTC. V and J are TRBV28 and TRBJ2-7; 7 nucleotides align to TRBD1. V was pared by 5 bases and J by 1 base, with 11 bases of the junction left unmatched. The CDR3 loop spans 16 amino acids. Germline V lookup: CDR1 MDHEN, CDR2 SYDVKM.

A single count supports this clone. The rearrangement uses TRBV11-3 and TRBJ2-3, with 11 bases identical to TRBD2. V lost 2 bases, J lost 0 bases, and 1 base stayed unmatched. The CDR3 has 16 amino acids. The V gene's germline CDR1 is SGHNT and CDR2 YENEEA. In DNA form, the CDR3 reads TGTGCCAGCAGCTTACTAGCGGGAGGTAGCACAGATACGCAGTATTTT. Translated: CASSLLAGGSTDTQYF.

This clone was seen a single time. The J gene is TRBJ2-1, the V gene TRBV5-6; TRBD2 matches 7 bases. The germline V gene encodes CDR1 SGHDT and CDR2 YYEEEE. This CDR3 has 12 residues. The V segment lost 3 bases and the J segment 9 bases; nucleotides outside the gene matches: 3. The chain's CDR3 is CASSWTRSEQFF. CDR3 in DNA: TGTGCCAGCAGCTGGACTAGGAGTGAGCAGTTCTTC.

The chain combines TRBV20-1 with TRBJ2-3; D ambiguous. Germline V gives CDR1 DFQATT, CDR2 SNEGSKA (reference sequence). With 7 bases removed from V and 2 bases from J, the gap between germline ends came to 7 bases. CDR3 size: 11 residues. The CDR3 nucleotides read TGCAGTGTGCGGTTCACAGATACGCAGTATTTT. Protein product: CSVRFTDTQYF.

The chain combines TRBV4-2 with TRBJ2-7; D is possibly TRBD2 (5 bases). Germline CDR1 reads LGHNA; CDR2 reads YNFKEQ. V gave up 3 bases and J gave up 1 base, with 13 bases separating them. There are 15 residues in the CDR3. The CDR3 spells CASSQLASGSYEQYF. The CDR3 DNA reads as TGTGCCAGCAGCCAGTTGGCCAGCGGATCCTACGAGCAGTACTTC.

This sequence joins TRBV15 and TRBJ1-5; a possible D gene is TRBD1 (6 bases). Germline CDR1 LNHNV, CDR2 YYDKDF (reference sequence). The CDR3 covers 15 residues. V lost 5 bases and J lost 2, with 13 bases in between. Written as DNA, the CDR3 is TGTGCCACCAGCGAGGAGGGGGGGCGCAATCAGCCCCAGCATTTT. Amino acid sequence: CATSEEGGRNQPQHF.

This clone was counted a single time. V and J are TRBV6-5 and TRBJ2-2; TRBD1 might be the D (5 bases). CDR1 and CDR2 from the germline V gene are MNHEY and SVGAGI. Trimming shortened V by 3 bases and J by 2 bases, and 7 bases separated the two germline ends. The CDR3 is 14 amino acids. The CDR3 DNA reads TGTGCCAGCAGTTATCAGGGTAACACCGGGGAGCTGTTTTTT. It translates to CASSYQGNTGELFF.

This clone was counted a single time. This chain links TRBV5-1 with TRBJ2-3; 12 bases match TRBD2. This CDR3 contains 16 residues. The germline CDR1 and CDR2 sequences are SGHRS and YFSETQ. V lost 0 bases and J lost 4; bases outside the gene matches: 3. The CDR3 DNA reads TGCGCCAGCAGCTTGGCTAGCGGGGGGGTGGCAGATACGCAGTATTTT. Protein sequence: CASSLASGGVADTQYF.

V usage is TRBV7-8 and J usage is TRBJ2-1, with TRBD2 matching 11 bases. The V segment lost 1 base and the J segment 5 bases; nucleotides outside the gene matches: 4. The CDR3 totals 16 residues. The germline CDR1 and CDR2 sequences are SGHVS and FQNEAQ. CDR3 region: CASSLVTSGSHNEQFF. The CDR3 coding sequence is TGTGCCAGCAGCTTAGTAACTAGCGGGAGCCACAATGAGCAGTTCTTC.

The chain's CDR3 is CAISEGRSYEQYF. The CDR3 bases are TGTGCCATCAGTGAGGGGAGGTCCTACGAGCAGTACTTC. This chain links TRBV10-3 with TRBJ2-7; tentatively, D is TRBD2 (6 bases). The CDR3 is 13 residues long. In germline, CDR1 is ENHRY, CDR2 SYGVKD. V lost 2 bases and J 1 base, leaving 6 bases between the germline ends.

In DNA, the CDR3 is TGTGCCAGTAGTATAGGTCCGAATGGTGGCGAGCAGTACTTC. Its protein is CASSIGPNGGEQYF. The rearrangement uses TRBV19 and TRBJ2-7; D unresolved. The CDR3 runs to 14 residues. The V end lost 1 base, the J end lost 6 bases, and 13 bases lay between the germline ends. Germline V lookup: CDR1 LNHDA, CDR2 SQIVND (reference sequence).

The rearrangement joins TRBV7-3 to TRBJ2-1, with TRBD1 matching 11 bases. Germline V gene data show CDR1 as SGHTA and CDR2 as FQGTGA. CDR3 length: 15 residues. J gave up 7 bases and V 4 bases, and 6 bases lay outside the gene matches. The CDR3 DNA follows: TGTGCCAGCAGCTCCCTGGGACAGGGGGGTAATGAGCAGTTCTTC. Its translation is CASSSLGQGGNEQFF. Full variable domain (missing parts from reference TRBV7-3 and TRBJ2-1): GAGVSQTPSNKVTEKGKYVELRCDPISGHTALYWYRQSLGQGPEFLIYFQGTGAADDSGLPNDRFFAVRPEGSVSTLKIQRTERGDSAVYLCASSSLGQGGNEQFFGPGTRLTVL.